These 15 T cell receptor beta chains originate from one sample sequenced in a study of cytomegalovirus exposure and HLA in healthy donors. With 60 Vbeta and 13 Jbeta primers, the PCR was carried out. Data came from immunoSEQ multiplex PCR; TCRdb stores just in-frame clones and leaves some out. The sample records roughly 100,000 clones, around 80% being singletons. The sequenced material came from PBMCs. These TCRs come from a woman under 30 in good health and CMV-seropositive.

CDR3 in amino acids: CASSQTSGRATGELFF. The CDR3 region has the DNA TGTGCCAGTAGTCAAACTAGCGGGAGGGCCACCGGGGAGCTGTTTTTT. V is TRBV19 and J is TRBJ2-2; 13 nucleotides match TRBD2. CDR3 length: 16 amino acids. The germline V gene has CDR1 LNHDA and CDR2 SQIVND (reference sequence). Germline trimming cut 5 bases from V and 4 bases from J; bases unmatched to any gene: 4.

The V and J genes are TRBV5-5 and TRBJ2-7, with TRBD2 as a possible D gene (6 bases). V was trimmed by 0 bases and J by 2 bases, leaving 12 bases between them. This CDR3 is 15 amino acids long. Germline V gives CDR1 SGHKS, CDR2 YYEKEE (reference sequence). CDR3 DNA sequence: TGTGCCAGCAGCTTGGAAGGGACTGTAACCTACGAGCAGTACTTC. The encoded protein is CASSLEGTVTYEQYF.

With respect to this clone: Other DNA variants within this sample encode the same CDR3. CDR3: CASSLGWLAKNIQYF. CDR3 sequence (DNA): TGTGCCAGCAGCTTAGGATGGCTAGCCAAAAACATTCAGTACTTC. This sequence joins TRBV7-2 and TRBJ2-4, with no clear D. Per germline, CDR1 SGHTA and CDR2 FQGNSA. The CDR3 is 15 residues long. The V and J ends lost 1 base and 0 bases respectively, with 7 bases between them. The whole variable domain, remainder taken from reference TRBV7-2 and TRBJ2-4, is GAGVSQSPSNKVTEKGKDVELRCDPISGHTALYWYRQSLGQGLEFLIYFQGNSAPDKSGLPSDRFSAERTGGSVSTLTIQRTQQEDSAVYLCASSLGWLAKNIQYFGAGTRLSVL.

The rearrangement uses TRBV13 and TRBJ2-7; 12 nucleotides align to TRBD2. CDR3 length: 18 amino acids. The junction had 14 bases not matched to a gene; V was cut back by 4 bases and J by 4 bases. CDR1 PRHDT and CDR2 FYEKMQ come from the germline V gene (reference sequence). Written as DNA, the CDR3 is TGTGCCAGCAGCTCTTTCGTGACAGAAGGACTAGCGGGATACGAGCAGTACTTC. This gives the protein CASSSFVTEGLAGYEQYF. Filled out from reference TRBV13 and TRBJ2-7, the complete variable domain reads AAGVIQSPRHLIKEKRETATLKCYPIPRHDTVYWYQQGPGQDPQFLISFYEKMQSDKGSIPDRFSAQQFSDYHSELNMSSLELGDSALYFCASSSFVTEGLAGYEQYFGPGTRLTVT.

The CDR3: CASSYSTASYEQYF. CDR3 in DNA: TGTGCCAGCAGTTACTCAACAGCCTCCTACGAGCAGTACTTC. The V call is TRBV6-5, the J call TRBJ2-7; unclear D gene. CDR1 is MNHEY, CDR2 SVGAGI, per germline. Trimming left V 0 bases short and J 0 bases short, with 6 bases between. The CDR3 loop spans 14 amino acids.

The rearrangement joins TRBV25-1 to TRBJ2-5, with D perhaps TRBD1 (6 bases). CDR3 length: 16 amino acids. With 2 bases removed from V and 1 base from J, the gap between germline ends came to 14 bases. Germline V gives CDR1 MGHDK, CDR2 SYGVNS. CDR3 nucleotide sequence: TGTGCCAGCAGTGAACCCCACAGGGCGATCCAAGAGACCCAGTACTTC. Amino acid sequence: CASSEPHRAIQETQYF.

The chain couples TRBV5-4 to TRBJ1-2; 7 nucleotides align to TRBD1. The CDR3 consists of 15 residues. The V and J ends lost 4 bases and 6 bases, in that order; junction bases with no gene match: 12. CDR1 and CDR2 (germline): SGHNT, YYREEE (reference sequence). CDR3 nucleotides: TGTGCCAGCAGCCAAAAAGCGGAGGGGGCTCATGGCTACACCTTC. Protein product: CASSQKAEGAHGYTF.

The chain is built from TRBV14 and TRBJ2-3; TRBD2 aligns across 14 bases. Germline loops: CDR1 SGHDN, CDR2 FVKESK. The V segment lost 3 bases and the J segment 3 bases; nucleotides outside the gene matches: 11. The CDR3 is 19 amino acids. The CDR3 sequence is CASSQGPMWTSGRTDTQYF. For the CDR3, the DNA is TGTGCCAGCAGCCAGGGACCCATGTGGACTAGCGGGAGGACAGATACGCAGTATTTT.

The chain recombines TRBV2 with TRBJ1-5, with D unclear. Trimming stripped 5 bases from V and 2 bases from J, with 10 bases between. The CDR3 is 14 residues long. Germline values: CDR1 SNHLY, CDR2 FYNNEI. CDR3 protein: CASSKRDRNQPQHF. The CDR3 DNA reads TGTGCCAGCAGTAAGAGGGATCGCAATCAGCCCCAGCATTTT.

This chain joins TRBV29-1 and TRBJ2-7, with TRBD1 identical over 11 bases. V was pared by 7 bases and J by 6 bases, with 5 bases of the junction left unmatched. The germline CDR1 and CDR2 sequences are SQVTM and ANQGSEA. There are 12 residues in the CDR3. Written as DNA, the CDR3 is TGCAGCGGGAAGGACAGGGGGCGCGAGCAGTACTTC. This sequence encodes CSGKDRGREQYF.

For the CDR3, the DNA is TGCAGCGGTGGACTAGCGGGGGGGACGGGATACGAGCAGTACTTC. As protein: CSGGLAGGTGYEQYF. The rearrangement joins TRBV29-1 to TRBJ2-7; the match to TRBD2 covers 15 bases. Per the germline V gene, CDR1 is SQVTM and CDR2 is ANQGSEA. V dropped 7 bases and J dropped 4; count of bases not matched to a gene: 8. This CDR3 is built from 15 residues.

The chain is built from TRBV27 and TRBJ2-1, with 7 positions matching TRBD2. CDR1 and CDR2 from the germline V gene are MNHEY and SMNVEV (reference sequence). V trimming: 8 bases; J trimming: 15 bases; junction bases outside the gene matches: 1. This CDR3 contains 8 residues. CDR3 residues: CASGEGFF. The CDR3 DNA reads as TGTGCCAGCGGGGAGGGGTTCTTC.

The J gene is TRBJ1-4, the V gene TRBV18; TRBD1 is a possible D gene (6 bases). The CDR3 is made up of 16 amino acids. Germline-derived CDR1 and CDR2 are KGHSH and LQKENI. The germline V and J ends were trimmed by 8 bases and 3 bases, with 19 bases remaining between them. Written as DNA, the CDR3 is TGTGCCAGCGCGCAGACAGGCCATGAATCTAATGAAAAACTGTTTTTT. Amino acid sequence: CASAQTGHESNEKLFF.

The chain employs TRBV19 and TRBJ2-3; D is possibly TRBD2 (5 bases). CDR1 LNHDA and CDR2 SQIVND come from the germline V gene (reference sequence). CDR3 length equals 16 residues. Trimming left V 5 bases short and J 0 bases short, with 15 bases between. The CDR3 region is CASSLWSGYSTDTQYF. The CDR3 nucleotides read TGTGCCAGTAGTCTATGGAGCGGATATAGCACAGATACGCAGTATTTT.

The CDR3 sequence is CASSNRGYIQYF. For the CDR3, the DNA is TGTGCCAGCAGTAACAGGGGATACATTCAGTACTTC. This chain uses TRBV27 with TRBJ2-4, with 7 bases lining up with TRBD1. V trimming: 5 bases; J trimming: 8 bases; junction bases outside the gene matches: 3. This CDR3 contains 12 residues. Per germline, CDR1 MNHEY and CDR2 SMNVEV (reference sequence).